These 27 T cell receptor beta chains were all obtained from the same sample, sequenced in a study of shared clonotypes between healthy human individuals. The protocol was immunoSEQ multiplex PCR, while the TCRdb copy is restricted to in-frame clones and leaves out a portion. The sample shows 490,000 or so clones, over 65% of them seen only once. The sequencing sample was made of PBMCs. These receptors were collected from a woman aged 35 to 49 in good health. Some clones in this sample may be carry-over from other donors' samples.

The chain is built from TRBV5-1 and TRBJ2-7; D possibly corresponds to TRBD2 (7 bases). This CDR3 has 16 amino acids. Germline lookup yields CDR1 SGHRS and CDR2 YFSETQ. V gave up 3 bases and J gave up 2 bases, with 18 bases separating them. The CDR3 bases are TGCGCCAGCAGCTGGGGGCCTAGCGGACCCCCCTACGAGCAGTACTTC. As protein: CASSWGPSGPPYEQYF.

This clone has more than one count but fewer than ten. With a much larger clone just one base away, this may be a read error. The chain has TRBV7-6 and TRBJ1-1, with 8 bases lining up with TRBD1. With V trimmed by 5 bases and J by 3 bases, 2 bases remained unmatched. Germline V lookup: CDR1 SGHVS, CDR2 FNYEAQ. The CDR3 contains 13 residues. The CDR3 sequence: CASSATGDTEAFF. In DNA, the CDR3 is TGTGCCAGCAGCGCGACAGGGGACACTGAAGCTTTCTTT. Full variable domain (rest looked up from reference TRBV7-6 and TRBJ1-1): GAGVSQSPRYKVTKRGQDVALRCDPISGHVSLYWYRQALGQGPEFLTYFNYEAQQDKSGLPNDRFSAERPEGSISTLTIQRTEQRDSAMYRCASSATGDTEAFFGQGTRLTVV.

Turning to this clone: This may be a read error, as it is one base from a much larger clone. It is likely a read error, because the conserved phenylalanine at the end of the CDR3 is missing. The chain couples TRBV11-3 to TRBJ2-7; D may be TRBD2 (5 bases). The germline V gene encodes CDR1 SGHNT and CDR2 YENEEA. This CDR3 comprises 14 residues. Trimming removed 6 bases at V and 1 base at J, with 13 bases between. The CDR3, as DNA: TGTGCCAGCAGTCGCGAGGGCTCATCCTACGAGCAGTACTCC. Translated: CASSREGSSYEQYS.

This clone was seen a single time. The chain links TRBV5-1 to TRBJ2-7; TRBD2 matches at 11 bases. This CDR3 comprises 16 residues. From germline, CDR1 is SGHRS and CDR2 YFSETQ. Trimming cost V 0 bases and J 6 bases; bases outside gene matches: 8. This CDR3 is CASSLDLRLAGLEQYF. Written as DNA, the CDR3 is TGCGCCAGCAGCTTGGACTTGAGACTAGCGGGGCTCGAGCAGTACTTC.

As to this clone: The missing conserved phenylalanine or tryptophan at the end of this CDR3 makes a read error likely. The DNA is left out, because the CDR3 cannot be placed on it with certainty; the CDR3 is given as TCRdb lists it. The chain couples TRBV15 to TRBJ2-7; TRBD2, the table's D call, was not compared with the DNA. Germline CDR1 LNHNV, CDR2 YYDKDF (reference sequence). The CDR3 comprises 20 residues, both ends counted. The CDR3 spells CATSRDRDWGAGPHRYEQCL.

This clone appeared a single time. The chain uses TRBV5-1 and TRBJ1-6; TRBD1 is a possible D gene (5 bases). Germline V gene lookup returns CDR1 SGHRS and CDR2 YFSETQ. The CDR3 loop spans 15 amino acids. Trimming removed 1 base at V and 10 bases at J, with 15 bases between. The CDR3 sequence is CASSLTATTGSPLHF. The CDR3 coding sequence is TGCGCCAGCAGCTTGACCGCTACAACAGGATCACCCCTCCACTTT.

This clone was counted only a few times. This chain links TRBV7-6 with TRBJ1-1, with 10 bases identical to TRBD1. This CDR3 comprises 14 residues. J gave up 4 bases and V 4 bases, and 3 bases lay outside the gene matches. In germline, CDR1 is SGHVS, CDR2 FNYEAQ. CDR3: CASSSGTGATEAFF. The CDR3 DNA is TGTGCCAGCAGCTCTGGGACAGGGGCCACTGAAGCTTTCTTT.

The chain uses TRBV28 and TRBJ2-5; TRBD1 aligns across 7 bases. The CDR3 has 14 amino acids. V lost 5 bases and J lost 5; bases outside the gene matches: 8. Germline CDR1 reads MDHEN; CDR2 reads SYDVKM. CDR3 bases: TGTGCCAGCAGTCACACAGGGGCCGCCGAGACCCAGTACTTC. As protein: CASSHTGAAETQYF.

The sample holds a few counts of this clone. The chain carries TRBV7-9 and TRBJ2-7; no reliable D call. The V and J ends lost 2 bases and 12 bases respectively, with 14 bases between them. Germline lookup yields CDR1 SEHNR and CDR2 FQNEAQ (reference sequence). This CDR3 has 12 residues. CDR3 region: CASSLRGLLVYF. CDR3 coding DNA: TGTGCCAGCAGCTTAAGAGGCCTGCTGGTGTACTTC.

This sequence joins TRBV2 and TRBJ2-7; 9 bases map to TRBD1. With V trimmed by 2 bases and J by 6 bases, 11 bases remained unmatched. This CDR3 region has 16 residues. CDR1 is SNHLY and CDR2 is FYNNEI in the germline V gene. The CDR3 sequence is CASSEIRWDRVSEQYF. For the CDR3, the DNA is TGTGCCAGCAGTGAAATACGTTGGGACAGGGTCAGCGAGCAGTACTTC.

Worth noting for this clone: Since a far larger clone is one base different, this is likely a read error. Given the absence of the conserved phenylalanine or tryptophan at the CDR3 end, a read error is likely. The rearrangement uses TRBV30 and TRBJ2-2, with TRBD2 as a possible D gene (5 bases). The CDR3 contains 14 residues. Germline loops: CDR1 GTSNPN, CDR2 SVGIG (reference sequence). V lost 1 base to trimming and J lost 7 bases, with 13 bases between them. The CDR3 spells CAWSAQPRGGELFL. CDR3 DNA: TGTGCCTGGAGTGCCCAGCCCCGGGGCGGGGAGCTGTTTCTT.

In regard to this clone: A single base is all that separates this from a far larger clone, so a read error is likely. The missing conserved phenylalanine or tryptophan at the end of this CDR3 makes a read error likely. The V and J genes are TRBV6-6 and TRBJ2-3, with D perhaps TRBD2 (6 bases). Germline V gene lookup returns CDR1 MNHNY and CDR2 SVGAGI (reference sequence). The CDR3 consists of 15 residues. The ends were cut back, 6 bases at V and 2 bases at J, with 15 bases in the middle. CDR3 in amino acids: CASRTAGPSTDTQYS. The CDR3 DNA reads as TGTGCCAGCAGGACCGCGGGGCCATCCACAGATACGCAGTATTCT.

The V gene is TRBV21-1, the J gene TRBJ2-1; TRBD2, the D gene given by the table, was not confirmed from the DNA. TRBV21-1 has pseudogene status. CDR3 length: 10 amino acids. The CDR3 DNA follows: TGTGCCAGACTAGTATATGAGCAGTTCTTC. It is translated as CARLVYEQFF.

As concerns this clone: This may be a read error, as it is one base from a much larger clone. Other DNA sequences in the sample encode the same CDR3. The chain combines TRBV30 with TRBJ1-2, with 9 bases lining up with TRBD1. CDR1 is GTSNPN, CDR2 SVGIG, per germline (reference sequence). The CDR3 is 14 amino acids. V was clipped by 3 bases and J by 4 bases; unmatched bases: 6. CDR3 sequence reads: CAWRWTGAGYGYTF. The CDR3 bases are TGTGCCTGGAGGTGGACAGGGGCTGGCTATGGCTACACCTTC.

Written as DNA, the CDR3 is TGCAGTGCTAGGGTAGGGCGGCCCCAGCATTTT. This gives the protein CSARVGRPQHF. The V call is TRBV20-1, the J call TRBJ1-5; D is uncertain. The CDR3 length is 11 residues. CDR1 DFQATT and CDR2 SNEGSKA come from the germline V gene (reference sequence). V lost 3 bases to trimming and J lost 9 bases, with 9 bases between them.

The gene calls are TRBV28 and TRBJ1-5; D may be TRBD1 (6 bases). Deletions cut 3 bases from V and 9 bases from J, with 15 bases between. Germline V gives CDR1 MDHEN, CDR2 SYDVKM. The CDR3 extends over 14 amino acids. The CDR3 loop is CASSFLAGTLPQHF. CDR3 nucleotide sequence: TGTGCCAGCAGTTTCTTGGCAGGGACATTGCCCCAGCATTTT.

The rearrangement joins TRBV18 to TRBJ2-1; TRBD2 matches at 8 bases. Germline-derived CDR1 and CDR2 are KGHSH and LQKENI. V lost 0 bases to trimming and J lost 4 bases; unmatched junction nucleotides: 5. The CDR3 runs to 16 residues. Here the CDR3 reads CASSPPDGGVYNEQFF. The CDR3 DNA is TGTGCCAGCTCACCACCTGACGGGGGGGTATACAATGAGCAGTTCTTC. The full variable domain, with the rest looked up from reference TRBV18 and TRBJ2-1, is NAGVMQNPRHLVRRRGQEARLRCSPMKGHSHVYWYRQLPEEGLKFMVYLQKENIIDESGMPKERFSAEFPKEGPSILRIQQVVRGDSAAYFCASSPPDGGVYNEQFFGPGTRLTVL.

This chain links TRBV15 with TRBJ2-6, with D possibly being TRBD1 (5 bases). The CDR3 sequence is 17 residues long. V lost 4 bases and J lost 0, with 13 bases in between. Per germline, CDR1 LNHNV and CDR2 YYDKDF (reference sequence). The CDR3 DNA sequence: TGTGCCACCAGCACAGGGTCGCCTTCCTCTGGGGCCAACGTCCTGACTTTC. It translates to CATSTGSPSSGANVLTF.

The gene calls are TRBV10-1 and TRBJ1-1, with 8 bases identical to TRBD1. Germline V gene lookup returns CDR1 WNHNN and CDR2 SYGVQD (reference sequence). V trimming: 6 bases; J trimming: 9 bases; junction bases outside the gene matches: 9. This CDR3 spans 13 amino acids. The chain's CDR3 is CASSSDRVGQAFF. CDR3 sequence (DNA): TGCGCCAGCAGCTCGGACAGGGTCGGGCAAGCTTTCTTT.

This clone was recorded once. V usage is TRBV18 and J usage is TRBJ2-1; TRBD1 aligns across 9 bases. Per the germline V gene, CDR1 is KGHSH and CDR2 is LQKENI. The CDR3 consists of 16 residues. V lost 1 base to trimming and J lost 6 bases; unmatched junction nucleotides: 7. CDR3 protein: CASSPRGTGKINEQFF. The CDR3 region has the DNA TGTGCCAGCTCACCACGAGGGACAGGGAAAATCAATGAGCAGTTCTTC.

The chain combines TRBV19 with TRBJ2-1; D possibly uses TRBD1 or TRBD2 (5 bases each). The CDR3 spans 15 residues. Germline CDR1 is LNHDA and CDR2 is SQIVND (reference sequence). V dropped 6 bases and J dropped 4 bases, with 16 bases sitting between them. CDR3 residues: CASRLGEFGYNEQFF. The CDR3 nucleotides are TGTGCCAGTAGACTGGGGGAGTTCGGGTACAATGAGCAGTTCTTC.

This chain uses TRBV18 with TRBJ2-5; D may be TRBD1 (5 bases). Trimming left V 2 bases short and J 5 bases short, with 12 bases between. Germline V gene data show CDR1 as KGHSH and CDR2 as LQKENI. This CDR3 has 14 amino acids. The CDR3 spells CASSPGAGLETQYF. CDR3 in DNA: TGTGCCAGCTCACCAGGGGCAGGGTTGGAGACCCAGTACTTC.

The genes are TRBV5-1 and TRBJ2-7; TRBD1 matches at 9 bases. Germline V gene data show CDR1 as SGHRS and CDR2 as YFSETQ. CDR3 length equals 15 residues. Unmatched junction bases numbered 7, after V lost 1 base and J lost 5 bases. This CDR3 reads CASSLTGTGINEQYF. Written as DNA, the CDR3 is TGCGCCAGCAGCTTGACCGGGACAGGGATCAACGAGCAGTACTTC.

The CDR3 spells CASGGAGGGGTGELFF. The CDR3 DNA reads TGTGCCAGCGGTGGTGCGGGAGGAGGGGGAACCGGGGAGCTGTTTTTT. The chain is built from TRBV7-3 and TRBJ2-2; 8 nucleotides line up with TRBD2. The CDR3 contains 16 residues. The V gene end was trimmed by 8 bases and the J gene end by 5 bases; junction bases not matched to a gene: 13. CDR1 is SGHTA, CDR2 FQGTGA, per germline.

The V and J genes are TRBV30 and TRBJ1-5; 10 bases match TRBD1. The ends lost 2 bases at V and 5 bases at J; junction bases unmatched: 3. This CDR3 contains 14 residues. CDR1 GTSNPN and CDR2 SVGIG come from the germline V gene (reference sequence). The CDR3 DNA is TGTGCCTGGAGTATGGGGACAGGGGATCAGCCCCAGCATTTT. Its translation: CAWSMGTGDQPQHF. Supplemented by reference TRBV30 and TRBJ1-5, the full variable domain reads SQTIHQWPATLVQPVGSPLSLECTVEGTSNPNLYWYRQAAGRGLQLLFYSVGIGQISSEVPQNLSASRPQDRQFILSSKKLLLSDSGFYLCAWSMGTGDQPQHFGDGTRLSIL.

The rearrangement joins TRBV6-6 to TRBJ2-1, with D maybe TRBD2 (7 bases). The CDR3 is 14 residues long. Between the trimmed V and J ends, which lost 6 bases and 6 bases, there was a span of 15 bases. Germline V gene sequence: CDR1 MNHNY, CDR2 SVGAGI (reference sequence). Here the CDR3 reads CASSPEGGRNEQFF. CDR3 in DNA: TGTGCCAGCAGCCCTGAGGGGGGGCGCAATGAGCAGTTCTTC.

The chain uses TRBV28 and TRBJ2-7, with 12 positions matching TRBD2. Trimming removed 5 bases from V and 4 bases from J; junction bases left unmatched: 6. Germline CDR1 and CDR2: MDHEN and SYDVKM. The CDR3 loop spans 15 amino acids. CDR3: CASSVRLAGVYEQYF. DNA of the CDR3: TGTGCCAGCAGTGTCAGACTAGCGGGAGTATACGAGCAGTACTTC.